A single sample is the source of the 30 T cell receptor delta chains below, sequenced in a study of γδ T cells in repeated Plasmodium falciparum infection (TCRdb year 2021). Vgamma9/Vdelta2+ and Vdelta2-negative gammadelta T cell populations were flow-sorted from peripheral blood mononuclear cells for bulk TCR repertoire analysis. The library came from multiplex PCR. The instrument given in TCRdb is Illumina MiSeq. For TCRdb, the public reads were processed anew by CATT, and duplicate DNA sequences were folded into one row. The sample table shows about 89,000 delta-chain clones, and approximately 1.4% are seen once. The ten biggest clones cover approximately 10% of the sample. Sequencing input: gamma-delta T cells from blood. These TCRs come from a pool of human donors (malaria-infected and uninfected, not separated).

Notes on this clone: TCRdb has a much larger clone's protein, which differs at residue 3 from the translation of this DNA, likely because of a read error; what is shown is the protein translated from the DNA. The chain uses TRDV1 and TRDJ1; 7 bases are a match to TRDD3. Germline CDR1 TSWWSYY, CDR2 QGS. The CDR3 sequence is 15 residues long. The CDR3 nucleotides read TGTGCTCATGGGGAAAAGCATGGATACGCCGATAAACTCATCTTT. This encodes CAHGEKHGYADKLIF.

This clone was observed a few times. The amino acid sequence in TCRdb belongs to a much larger clone and departs from this DNA's translation at residue 6, likely a sequencing read error; the sequence shown is translated from the DNA. J is TRDJ2 and V is TRDV2; maybe TRDD3 (5 bases). Trimming took 5 bases from V and 0 from J, leaving 27 bases between them. CDR3 size: 20 residues. Per the germline V gene, CDR1 is GEAIGNYY and CDR2 is EKD. CDR3 coding DNA: TGTGCCTGTGTCAAAGGGGAAGAGAGGGGAATCTTCGCTTTGACAGCACAACTCTTCTTT. Its translation is CACVKGEERGIFALTAQLFF.

This clone has only a few counts. This sequence is one base from a far larger clone and is likely a read error. It is unclear where the CDR3 begins or ends on the DNA, so no DNA is shown, and the CDR3 is as TCRdb lists it. Additional DNA sequences in this sample encode the identical CDR3. No J gene was called, and the V gene is TRDV2; the D call TRDD3 from the table was never checked on the DNA. The germline V gene has CDR1 GEAIGNYY and CDR2 EKD. The CDR3 totals 16 residues, both ends included. The CDR3 sequence is CACDGLGIGNTDKLIF.

This clone has ten or more counts. The chain carries TRDV1 and TRDJ1; D ambiguous. The J gene is not listed in TCRdb, so it was assigned here from a DNA match to germline. Trimming cost V 1 base and J 0 bases, with 12 bases left between them. Germline V CDR1 and CDR2: TSWWSYY, QGS. CDR3 length: 16 residues. As DNA, the CDR3 is TGTGCTCTTGGGGAACGGTGGCCTCTTAACACCGATAAACTCATCTTT. Its translation: CALGERWPLNTDKLIF.

Comment on this clone: The amino acid sequence in TCRdb belongs to a much larger clone and departs from this DNA's translation at residue 14, likely a sequencing read error; the sequence shown is translated from the DNA. The rearrangement joins TRDV2 to TRDJ1, with D possibly TRDD3 on 6 matching bases. Matching the DNA to germline supplied the J gene, which TCRdb does not give. CDR1 is GEAIGNYY and CDR2 is EKD in the germline V gene. V dropped 0 bases and J dropped 4 bases, with 26 bases sitting between them. CDR3 size: 19 residues. The DNA of the CDR3 is TGTGCCTGTGACACCGGCGTAGCTACCCTGGGGACCTCCATCGATAAACTCATCTTT. The encoded protein is CACDTGVATLGTSIDKLIF.

This clone was detected many times. The V gene is TRDV1, the J gene TRDJ1; TRDD3 is a possible D gene (8 bases). Germline V CDR1 and CDR2: TSWWSYY, QGS. V dropped 5 bases and J dropped 4 bases, with 26 bases sitting between them. This CDR3 has 18 residues. The DNA for the CDR3 is TGTGCTCTTGGGAAGGCCTTCCTCCGTACTGGGGGTTTCGATAAACTCATCTTT. Translation gives CALGKAFLRTGGFDKLIF.

Concerning this clone itself: TCRdb records a much larger clone's protein for this DNA, with a difference at residue 12 that likely arises from a read error; the protein given is the translation of the DNA. This chain uses TRDV2 with TRDJ1; TRDD3 matches 11 bases. TCRdb does not report a J gene; here it was assigned by matching the DNA to germline references. Losses at the gene ends were 0 bases for V and 1 base for J; bases not matched to a gene: 12. Germline V gene sequence: CDR1 GEAIGNYY, CDR2 EKD. This CDR3 comprises 19 residues. CDR3 nucleotide sequence: TGTGCCTGTGACACCCTGCCTCCTGGGGGATACAGAAGCACCGATAAACTCATCTTT. The encoded protein is CACDTLPPGGYRSTDKLIF.

Relative to its sample, this clone is medium-sized (0.01 to 0.1%). This sample includes further DNA sequences coding for the same CDR3. This chain links TRDV3 with TRDJ1, with 8 bases fitting TRDD3. V lost 2 bases to trimming and J lost 4 bases; unmatched junction nucleotides: 18. The CDR3 is made up of 17 amino acids. CDR1 is TVYSNPD, CDR2 GDNSRS, per germline (reference sequence). The CDR3 reads CAFDTGGSISRIDKLIF. As DNA, the CDR3 is TGTGCCTTTGATACTGGGGGGAGTATCTCCCGTATCGATAAACTCATCTTT.

This clone has a handful of counts. The CDR3 is CALGEHVLPLLGDKSGKLIF. The CDR3 bases are TGTGCTCTTGGGGAACACGTACTTCCCTTACTGGGGGATAAGTCCGGTAAACTCATCTTT. This sequence joins TRDV1 and TRDJ1; 11 bases are shared with TRDD3. The J gene is absent in TCRdb and was assigned here via DNA matching to germline. The germline gives CDR1 TSWWSYY, CDR2 QGS. The CDR3 is 20 residues long. J was trimmed by 7 bases and V by 1 base; bases with no gene match: 20.

Regarding this clone: This is likely an artifact of a read error, given a far larger clone one base away. Other DNA sequences in the same sample also yield this CDR3. This sequence joins TRDV1 and TRDJ2; 7 nucleotides agree with TRDD2. Since TCRdb gives no J gene, matching the DNA to germline was used here to assign it. The length of the CDR3 is 23 residues. Germline-derived CDR1 and CDR2 are TSWWSYY and QGS. The CDR3 is CALGALTFLGGLRGLALTAQLFF. The CDR3, as DNA: TGTGCTCTTGGGGCCCTAACCTTCCTCGGAGGCCTTAGGGGGTTAGCTTTGACGGCACAACTCTTCTTT.

This clone has at least ten counts. A far larger clone differs by one base, so this is likely a read error. Other DNA sequences of this sample code for an identical CDR3. This sequence joins TRDV2 and TRDJ2; D tentatively fits TRDD1 or TRDD2 (5 bases each). TCRdb lists no J gene, so it was determined here by aligning the DNA to germline. This CDR3 comprises 18 residues. Germline values: CDR1 GEAIGNYY, CDR2 EKD. DNA for the CDR3: TGTGCCTGTGACACCGTGGGAAATCCTTCTGCTTTGACAGCGCAACTCTTCTTT. This sequence encodes CACDTVGNPSALTAQLFF.

A note on this clone: Translating this DNA gives a protein that differs at residue 14 from the TCRdb one, which belongs to a much larger clone; a read error is likely, and the protein shown is this translation. The V gene corresponds to TRDV1; no J gene was called; the DNA was not compared with TRDD3, the D call given in the table. Germline V gene sequence: CDR1 TSWWSYY, CDR2 QGS. The CDR3 sequence is 15 residues long. The CDR3 coding sequence is TGTGCTCTTGGGGAACGGGGGGTTTTCGTCGATAAACTCACCTTT. Translation: CALGERGVFVDKLTF.

Of note for this clone: The likely explanation is a read error, given a far larger clone one base away. The identical CDR3 is also encoded by other nucleotide sequences in the sample. The chain employs TRDV1 and TRDJ1, with 8 bases fitting TRDD3. The J gene was not available in TCRdb and was assigned here by matching the DNA to germline segments. The germline gives CDR1 TSWWSYY, CDR2 QGS. The CDR3 has 23 amino acids. With 4 bases clipped from V and 1 base from J, the junction kept 29 bases outside the gene matches. The CDR3 loop is CALGAPFPTHCTGGLTSTDKLIF. The CDR3 DNA sequence: TGTGCTCTTGGGGCTCCCTTTCCCACTCATTGTACTGGGGGTCTGACATCCACCGATAAACTCATCTTT.

This clone was seen only a few times. TCRdb shows a much larger clone's protein in place of this DNA's translation, and the two differ at residue 10, likely through a read error; the protein shown is translated from the DNA. The rearrangement joins TRDV2 to TRDJ1; a possible D gene is TRDD3 (6 bases). No J gene was available from TCRdb, and it was assigned here by a germline match of the DNA. The V end lost 3 bases, the J end lost 3 bases, and 16 bases lay between the germline ends. Germline V gives CDR1 GEAIGNYY, CDR2 EKD. This CDR3 is 15 amino acids long. CDR3 residues: CACDVRLWGADKLIF. The CDR3 nucleotides are TGTGCCTGTGACGTTCGCCTTTGGGGGGCCGATAAACTCATCTTT.

Only a few counts were recorded for this clone. For this DNA, TCRdb reports the protein of a much larger clone, which diverges at residue 12, most likely from a read error; the protein presented here is translated directly from the DNA. No J gene was named, though the V gene is TRDV3; TRDD3 was called by the table and not checked on the DNA. The CDR3 sequence is 15 residues long. The germline V gene encodes CDR1 TVYSNPD and CDR2 GDNSRS (reference sequence). The CDR3 is CAFISRITRGGNLIF. CDR3 coding DNA: TGTGCCTTTATCTCACGTATCACTCGAGGGGGAAACCTCATCTTT.

Concerning this clone: This DNA's translation differs at residues 5 and 20 from TCRdb's protein, which comes from a much larger clone; a read error is likely, and the protein shown is translated from the DNA. The DNA of the CDR3 is TGTGCCTTTGAGCAGACCTGGGGGATTAAGGCCACTTCGCGGGCTTCCGATAAACTCACCTTT. It is translated as CAFEQTWGIKATSRASDKLTF. The V gene is TRDV3, the J gene TRDJ1; 9 bases are shared with TRDD3. Germline V lookup: CDR1 TVYSNPD, CDR2 GDNSRS (reference sequence). This CDR3 is built from 21 residues.

As for this clone: A far larger clone is a single base away, which makes a read error likely. The V gene is TRDV1, the J gene TRDJ1; 7 positions agree with TRDD2. TCRdb gives no J gene; it was assigned here by matching the DNA to germline. CDR1 is TSWWSYY, CDR2 QGS, per germline. The V gene end was trimmed by 4 bases and the J gene end by 0 bases; junction bases not matched to a gene: 11. The CDR3 is 17 amino acids. This chain's CDR3 is CALGAAFLFAHTDKLIF. The CDR3 nucleotides read TGTGCTCTTGGGGCGGCCTTCCTCTTCGCACACACCGATAAACTCATCTTT.

On this clone: This specimen includes other DNA sequences encoding the same CDR3. The chain carries TRDV2 and TRDJ1; TRDD3 matches at 13 bases. As TCRdb names no J gene, one was assigned here on the basis of a DNA match to germline. The CDR3 covers 15 residues. In germline, CDR1 is GEAIGNYY, CDR2 EKD. V dropped 0 bases and J dropped 8; count of bases not matched to a gene: 5. The CDR3 region has the DNA TGTGCCTGTGACACCTTACTGGGGGATACGGGAAAACTCATCTTT. Its translation is CACDTLLGDTGKLIF.

A note on this clone: The amino acid sequence in TCRdb belongs to a much larger clone and departs from this DNA's translation at residue 11, likely a sequencing read error; the sequence shown is translated from the DNA. This sequence joins TRDV3 and TRDJ1, with 8 positions matching TRDD3. From germline, CDR1 is TVYSNPD and CDR2 GDNSRS (reference sequence). The CDR3 totals 16 residues. V gave up 0 bases and J gave up 4 bases; unmatched junction bases: 13. CDR3 sequence reads: CAFRNGGSSYNDKLIF. DNA of the CDR3: TGTGCCTTTAGGAATGGGGGATCCAGTTACAACGATAAACTCATCTTT.

In its sample, this clone was seen a few times. A read error may be the cause here, since a much bigger clone is one base away. This sequence joins TRAV29/DV5 and TRDJ1; D unclear. Germline loops: CDR1 NSMFDY, CDR2 ISSIKDK. The CDR3 loop spans 19 amino acids. In DNA form, the CDR3 reads TGTGCAGCAAGCTCCCCCCCATTAACGGGACAACAGTACACCGATAAACCCATCTTT. This gives the protein CAASSPPLTGQQYTDKPIF.

Notes on this clone: TCRdb's protein for this DNA is that of a much larger clone and differs from the translation at residue 20, likely a read error; the protein shown is the DNA translation. The rearrangement joins TRDV1 to TRDJ1; 11 nucleotides line up with TRDD3. The J gene, left out of TCRdb, was set here by checking the DNA against germline. The CDR3 is 25 residues long. From germline, CDR1 is TSWWSYY and CDR2 QGS. V was pared by 3 bases and J by 3 bases, with 33 bases of the junction left unmatched. DNA for the CDR3: TGTGCTCTTGGGGATTCCATTTCTTCCTACGTACGTACTGGGGGATATGGCCCATACGCCGATAAACTCATCTTT. It codes for CALGDSISSYVRTGGYGPYADKLIF.

As for this clone: With a far larger clone one base away, a read error is the likely cause. Other DNA sequences from this sample encode an identical CDR3 as well. In nucleotides, the CDR3 is TGTGCCTGTGACATACTGGGGGATAGGACAGCACAGCTCTTCTTT. It is translated as CACDILGDRTAQLFF. The V and J genes are TRDV2 and TRDJ2; 11 bases are a match to TRDD3. CDR1 GEAIGNYY and CDR2 EKD come from the germline V gene. This CDR3 is 15 amino acids long.

This clone came up many times. This chain joins TRDV1 and TRDJ1; 7 bases line up with TRDD3. V trimming: 2 bases; J trimming: 0 bases; junction bases outside the gene matches: 18. Germline values: CDR1 TSWWSYY, CDR2 QGS. This CDR3 has 20 residues. CDR3 protein: CALGERAGGFSRHYTDKLIF. The DNA of the CDR3 is TGTGCTCTTGGGGAAAGGGCCGGGGGATTCTCAAGACACTACACCGATAAACTCATCTTT.

This clone was seen a few times. TCRdb pairs this DNA with a much larger clone's protein that differs at residue 4, likely a read error; the protein shown was translated from the DNA. The chain uses TRDV2 and TRDJ1; perhaps TRDD3 as D (5 bases). TCRdb offers no J gene call, so here the DNA was matched to germline to obtain one. In germline, CDR1 is GEAIGNYY, CDR2 EKD. CDR3 length: 16 residues. CDR3 DNA sequence: TGTGCCTGTAACACCCGTGGTGGGGACAACACCGATAAACTCATCTTT. Translated, it gives CACNTRGGDNTDKLIF.

Concerning this clone itself: The protein given by TCRdb reflects a much larger clone and differs at residue 9 from this DNA's translation, likely from a read error; the protein shown is the DNA's translation. V gene TRDV1 combines with J gene TRDJ1; 11 nucleotides agree with TRDD3. The J gene, absent from TCRdb, was called here by matching the DNA to germline. Germline CDR1 is TSWWSYY and CDR2 is QGS. CDR3 size: 22 residues. With 3 bases clipped from V and 1 base from J, the junction kept 22 bases outside the gene matches. CDR3 coding DNA: TGTGCTCTTGGGGATTCTTCCTTCCCCGGAAGAGTGTGGGGGATACGCACCGATAAACTCATCTTT. The encoded protein is CALGDSSFPGRVWGIRTDKLIF.

This clone was seen more than once but under ten times. A read error likely explains why the TCRdb protein, taken from a much larger clone, differs from this DNA's translation at residue 15; the protein shown is translated from the DNA. This sequence joins TRDV1 and TRDJ1; 8 bases line up with TRDD3. The J gene, missing from TCRdb, was assigned here through DNA to germline matching. The CDR3 is 23 amino acids. Germline-derived CDR1 and CDR2 are TSWWSYY and QGS. V lost 4 bases to trimming and J lost 0 bases; unmatched junction nucleotides: 28. The CDR3 region has the DNA TGTGCTCTTGGGGTCTCTCTACGTACTGGGGGGTACGGGGACGCCCTCTACACCGATAAACTCATCTTT. Encoded protein: CALGVSLRTGGYGDALYTDKLIF.

A few counts support this clone. The TCRdb record carries a much larger clone's protein, which differs from this DNA's translation at residue 5; a read error is the likely cause, and the protein listed here is the DNA translation. The V gene is TRDV1, the J gene TRDJ1, with D possibly matching TRDD3 (7 bases). The CDR3 has 22 residues. Germline V gene lookup returns CDR1 TSWWSYY and CDR2 QGS. V was cut by 4 bases and J by 0 bases, with 33 bases left in between. The CDR3 region is CALGVPLHLPSSTGVHTDKLIF. Here the CDR3 DNA reads TGTGCTCTTGGGGTGCCTCTTCATCTTCCTTCTAGTACTGGGGTGCACACCGATAAACTCATCTTT.

A note on this clone: This sequence is one base from a far larger clone and is likely a read error. Other DNA sequences from this sample encode an identical CDR3 as well. The DNA for the CDR3 is TGTGCCTGTGACACCGGAGGTCCTGGGGGATACACCGATAAGCTCATCTTT. The encoded protein is CACDTGGPGGYTDKLIF. The V gene call reads TRDV2; no J gene was called; the listed D gene, TRDD3, was not tested against the DNA. Germline V gives CDR1 GEAIGNYY, CDR2 EKD. This CDR3 has 17 residues.

For this clone: TCRdb pairs this DNA with a much larger clone's protein that differs at residue 2, likely a read error; the protein shown was translated from the DNA. This chain uses TRDV3 with TRDJ1; 7 nucleotides agree with TRDD3. Germline V CDR1 and CDR2: TVYSNPD, GDNSRS (reference sequence). CDR3 length equals 16 residues. CDR3 DNA sequence: TGTTCCTCCGGCAGGGTCTGGGGGCGGGTCACCGATAAACTCATCTTT. Protein product: CSSGRVWGRVTDKLIF.

In this sample, this clone turned up a few times. The protein TCRdb gives is from a much larger clone and does not agree with this DNA's translation at residue 12, likely a read error; the protein shown here comes from the DNA. The V gene is TRDV3, the J gene TRDJ1; 7 nucleotides align to TRDD3. V shed 0 bases and J 5 bases; nucleotides not matched to a gene: 18. Germline CDR1 TVYSNPD, CDR2 GDNSRS (reference sequence). This CDR3 contains 17 residues. CDR3 coding DNA: TGTGCCTTTAGTTTCGAGGCGCTGGTACTGGGGAATGATAAACTCATCTTT. Its translation: CAFSFEALVLGNDKLIF.